These T cell receptor beta chains were read from a single sample in a study of blood T cell repertoires in COVID-19. TCRdb keeps only in-frame clones here, not all; method: immunoSEQ multiplex PCR. The sample carries under 300,000 clones, 88% recorded once. The sequenced sample consisted of PBMCs or T cells enriched from blood (not recorded which). Receptors originate from a woman aged 30 to 39 who had recovered from COVID-19. Each CDR3 is given with its conserved first and last residue. A D gene is named only where the DNA matches it firmly. Size tells how often a clone was seen (once, few, many) or the class of an expanded clone, and some rows leave it out.

>.|TRBJ2-1|.|TRBV28
CASSPSGPYNEQFF
TGTGCCAGCAGTCCCTCTGGGCCGTACAATGAGCAGTTCTTC
>.|TRBJ2-2|.|TRBV27
CASSFGLDGELFF
TGTGCCAGCAGTTTCGGTCTTGACGGGGAGCTGTTTTTT
>TRBD1|TRBJ2-7|.|TRBV13
CASSLAGTGFDEQYF
TGTGCCAGCAGCTTAGCTGGGACAGGGTTCGACGAGCAGTACTTC
>TRBD2|TRBJ2-5|.|TRBV27
CASSLWAGEQETQYF
TGTGCCAGCAGTTTATGGGCGGGAGAGCAAGAGACCCAGTACTTC
>.|TRBJ2-7|.|TRBV27
CASSAYQDRPTYEQYF
TGTGCCAGCAGTGCCTACCAAGACAGGCCCACCTACGAGCAGTACTTC
>TRBD2|TRBJ2-3|.|TRBV10-3
CAIRAGVAGPPTDTQYF
TGTGCCATCAGGGCCGGGGTAGCGGGGCCCCCCACAGATACGCAGTATTTT
>.|TRBJ1-6|.|TRBV19
CASTETPQGANNSPLHF
TGTGCCAGTACCGAAACCCCGCAGGGCGCAAATAATTCACCCCTCCACTTT
>TRBD2|TRBJ2-3|.|TRBV4-3
CASSQAILRDYTLPTDTQYF
TGCGCCAGCAGCCAAGCGATTCTGCGGGACTACACTCTTCCCACAGATACGCAGTATTTT
>.|TRBJ1-2|.|TRBV6-5
CASSYSWGQGYGYTF
TGTGCCAGCAGTTACTCCTGGGGGCAGGGCTATGGCTACACCTTC
>TRBD2|TRBJ2-1|.|TRBV19
CASSIVAGEQFF
TGTGCCAGTAGTATAGTAGCGGGTGAGCAGTTCTTC
>TRBD1|TRBJ2-7|.|TRBV7-9
CASSFGGLGTGGTEQYF
TGTGCCAGCAGCTTTGGAGGACTGGGGACAGGGGGGACCGAGCAGTACTTC
>TRBD2|TRBJ2-1|.|TRBV3-1/TRBV3-2
CASSQFSGGAGEQFF
TGTGCCAGCAGCCAATTTAGCGGGGGGGCTGGTGAGCAGTTCTTC
>.|TRBJ2-3|.|TRBV9
CASSDDPGDTTDTQYF
TGTGCCAGCAGCGATGATCCCGGGGACACCACAGATACGCAGTATTTT
>.|TRBJ1-2|once|TRBV28
CASSLDYGYTF
TGTGCCAGCAGTCTAGATTATGGCTACACCTTC
>TRBD1|TRBJ1-1|once|TRBV6-5
CASRKQGASEAFF
TGTGCCAGCAGAAAACAGGGGGCTTCTGAAGCTTTCTTT
>.|TRBJ2-7|.|TRBV15
CATSRARVGLGEQYF
TGTGCCACCAGCAGAGCCAGGGTAGGTTTGGGCGAGCAGTACTTC
>TRBD1|TRBJ1-6|.|TRBV28
CASSLFRGDRGGFSPLHF
TGTGCCAGCAGTTTGTTTAGGGGGGACAGGGGAGGGTTTTCACCCCTCCACTTT
>.|TRBJ2-2|.|TRBV9
CASSATPLRELFF
TGTGCCAGCAGCGCGACTCCGCTCCGGGAGCTGTTTTTT
>.|TRBJ2-1|.|TRBV9
CASKTGSGHEQFF
TGTGCCAGCAAAACGGGGTCCGGCCATGAGCAGTTCTTC
>TRBD1|TRBJ1-5|.|TRBV7-8
CASSLRMTGDNQPQHF
TGTGCCAGCAGCTTAAGGATGACAGGGGACAATCAGCCCCAGCATTTT
>.|TRBJ1-4|.|TRBV3-1/TRBV3-2
CASSPTPDIGLGNEKLFF
TGTGCCAGCAGCCCAACACCGGACATAGGGCTAGGTAATGAAAAACTGTTTTTT
>TRBD1|TRBJ2-2|.|TRBV20-1
CSAGGQGVGELFF
TGCAGTGCTGGTGGACAGGGTGTCGGGGAGCTGTTTTTT
>.|TRBJ1-1|.|TRBV6-1
CASSEGFRAFF
TGTGCCAGCAGTGAAGGGTTTCGGGCTTTCTTT
>.|TRBJ1-6|.|TRBV3-1/TRBV3-2
CASSPGLTFNSPLHF
TGTGCCAGCAGCCCGGGACTGACCTTCAATTCACCCCTCCACTTT
>.|TRBJ1-6|.|TRBV6-6
CASSYDSNYNSPLHF
TGTGCCAGCAGTTACGACAGCAACTATAATTCACCCCTCCACTTT
>TRBD1|TRBJ2-3|.|TRBV9
CASSVGFGTADTQYF
TGTGCCAGCAGCGTAGGGTTCGGGACAGCAGATACGCAGTATTTT
>.|TRBJ1-2|.|TRBV18
CASSPGPRDGYTF
TGTGCCAGCTCACCAGGTCCGAGGGATGGCTACACCTTC
>TRBD1|TRBJ1-2|.|TRBV9
CASRAGTDSGYTF
TGTGCCAGCAGAGCCGGGACAGATTCCGGCTACACCTTC
>TRBD2|TRBJ2-7|.|TRBV20-1
CSASVTSGTGEQYF
TGCAGTGCTAGTGTGACTAGCGGGACAGGGGAGCAGTACTTC
>TRBD1|TRBJ1-3|once|TRBV6-6
CASSPQGLRVYGNTIYF
TGTGCCAGCAGTCCACAGGGGTTAAGGGTATATGGAAACACCATATATTTT
>TRBD2|TRBJ2-7|.|TRBV30
CAWSGSGVYEQYF
TGTGCCTGGAGTGGTAGCGGGGTCTACGAGCAGTACTTC
>TRBD1|TRBJ2-5|.|TRBV7-2
CASRGQYQETQYF
TGTGCCAGCAGGGGACAGTACCAAGAGACCCAGTACTTC
>.|TRBJ1-2|.|TRBV5-6
CASSLRGSDYGYTF
TGTGCCAGCAGCTTGCGCGGGTCGGACTATGGCTACACCTTC
>TRBD1|TRBJ2-7|.|TRBV7-9
CASRWGQAGPYEQYF
TGTGCCAGCAGATGGGGACAGGCTGGGCCCTACGAGCAGTACTTC
>TRBD1|TRBJ1-1|once|TRBV18
CASSRGQSIAVEAFF
TGTGCCAGCTCACGGGGACAGAGTATAGCGGTTGAAGCTTTCTTT
>.|TRBJ1-4|.|TRBV19
CASSIRQRNEKLFF
TGTGCCAGTAGTATAAGGCAGCGTAATGAAAAACTGTTTTTT
>TRBD2|TRBJ2-3|.|TRBV5-1
CASSLRGGDTQYF
TGCGCCAGCAGCTTGCGGGGGGGAGATACGCAGTATTTT
>TRBD2|TRBJ2-1|.|TRBV13
CASSPTGTSGRTEQFF
TGTGCCAGCAGCCCGACCGGGACTAGCGGGAGGACTGAGCAGTTCTTC
>.|TRBJ2-3|.|TRBV11-3
CASSLDGLASTDTQYF
TGTGCCAGCAGCTTAGATGGGCTAGCTAGCACAGATACGCAGTATTTT
>TRBD2|TRBJ2-7|.|TRBV28
CASSSSQVPGLAVYEQYF
TGTGCCAGCAGTTCCTCTCAAGTCCCGGGACTAGCGGTCTACGAGCAGTACTTC
>.|TRBJ1-2|.|TRBV28
CASSLIPVLYGYTF
TGTGCCAGCAGTTTAATCCCGGTCCTCTATGGCTACACCTTC
>TRBD1|TRBJ1-4|.|TRBV30
CAWSVRDRGREKLFF
TGTGCCTGGAGTGTTCGAGACAGGGGGCGCGAAAAACTGTTTTTT
>.|TRBJ1-2|.|TRBV4-1
CASSQQGRGSSGYTF
TGCGCCAGCAGCCAGCAGGGGAGGGGTTCTAGCGGCTACACCTTC
>.|TRBJ2-7|.|TRBV4-3
CASSQDRLYEQYF
TGCGCCAGCAGCCAGGACAGACTATACGAGCAGTACTTC
>.|TRBJ1-5|.|TRBV18
CASSPGGGSNQPQHF
TGTGCCAGCTCACCTGGAGGCGGAAGCAATCAGCCCCAGCATTTT
>TRBD1|TRBJ1-1|.|TRBV15
CATNEKGGDRNTEAFF
TGTGCCACCAACGAAAAAGGCGGGGACAGGAACACTGAAGCTTTCTTT
>.|TRBJ1-3|.|TRBV11-2
CASSLDRFVYTIYF
TGTGCCAGCAGCTTAGATCGGTTTGTGTACACCATATATTTT
>.|TRBJ2-5|.|TRBV12-1
CASSSIYRDRGTQETQYF
TGTGCCAGCAGCTCAATATATCGGGACAGGGGAACGCAAGAGACCCAGTACTTC
>TRBD2|TRBJ2-1|.|TRBV9
CASSVKTSGGREQFF
TGTGCCAGCAGCGTAAAAACTAGCGGAGGGAGGGAGCAGTTCTTC
>.|TRBJ2-7|.|TRBV30
CAGILLSRRGLYEQYF
TGTGCCGGAATCCTTTTAAGTCGGAGAGGCCTTTACGAGCAGTACTTC
>.|TRBJ1-1|.|TRBV15
CATSRDGRRKNTEAFF
TGTGCCACCAGCAGAGATGGGCGCCGGAAGAACACTGAAGCTTTCTTT
>TRBD1|TRBJ1-2|many|TRBV7-9
CASSLDRGGYTF
TGTGCCAGCAGCTTAGACAGGGGTGGCTACACCTTC
>TRBD1|TRBJ1-2|.|TRBV5-5
CASSLAVLRGHGYTF
TGTGCCAGCAGCTTGGCGGTATTAAGGGGGCATGGCTACACCTTC
>.|TRBJ1-5|.|TRBV27
CASAGTLFPNQPQHF
TGTGCCAGCGCCGGGACTTTATTCCCCAATCAGCCCCAGCATTTT
>TRBD1|TRBJ1-5|few|TRBV18
CASSPDRGSSQPQHF
TGTGCCAGCTCACCCGACAGGGGGTCTAGTCAGCCCCAGCATTTT
>.|TRBJ2-3|.|TRBV9
CASSDMGNQDTQYF
TGTGCCAGCAGCGATATGGGCAACCAGGATACGCAGTATTTT
>TRBD1|TRBJ1-1|.|TRBV19
CASSPKTGWTEAFF
TGTGCCAGTAGTCCAAAGACAGGGTGGACTGAAGCTTTCTTT
>TRBD1|TRBJ2-6|.|TRBV29-1
CSVADRAGSGANVLTF
TGCAGCGTTGCTGACAGGGCAGGCTCTGGGGCCAACGTCCTGACTTTC
>TRBD1|TRBJ2-3|.|TRBV15
CATSRGTGWGDADTQYF
TGTGCCACCAGCAGAGGGACAGGTTGGGGTGACGCAGATACGCAGTATTTT
>TRBD2|TRBJ2-7|.|TRBV5-1
CASSLRLAGVNEQYF
TGCGCCAGCAGCTTGAGACTAGCGGGAGTCAACGAGCAGTACTTC